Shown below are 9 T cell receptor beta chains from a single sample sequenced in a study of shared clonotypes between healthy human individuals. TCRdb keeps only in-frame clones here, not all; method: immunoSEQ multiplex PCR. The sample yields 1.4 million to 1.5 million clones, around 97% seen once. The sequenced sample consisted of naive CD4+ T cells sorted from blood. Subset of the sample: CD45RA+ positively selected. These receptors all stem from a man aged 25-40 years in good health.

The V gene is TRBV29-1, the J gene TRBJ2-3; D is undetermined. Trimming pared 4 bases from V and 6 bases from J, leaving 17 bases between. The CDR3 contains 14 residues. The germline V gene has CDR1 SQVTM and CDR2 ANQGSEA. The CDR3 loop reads CSVAPDLLSDTQYF. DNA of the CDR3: TGCAGCGTTGCCCCGGATCTATTATCTGATACGCAGTATTTT.

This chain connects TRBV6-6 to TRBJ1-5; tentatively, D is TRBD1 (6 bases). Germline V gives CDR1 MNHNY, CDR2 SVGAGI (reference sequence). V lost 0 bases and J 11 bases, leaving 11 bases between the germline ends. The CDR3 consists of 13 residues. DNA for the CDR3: TGTGCCAGCAGTTACTCGAGGGACAAGACCCAGCATTTT. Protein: CASSYSRDKTQHF.

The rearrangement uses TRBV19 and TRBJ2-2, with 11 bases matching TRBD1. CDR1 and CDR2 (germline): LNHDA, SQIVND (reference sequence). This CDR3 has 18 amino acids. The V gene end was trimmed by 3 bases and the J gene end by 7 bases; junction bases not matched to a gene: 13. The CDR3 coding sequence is TGTGCCAGTAGTATTGGCCCCGGCGGACAGGGGGCGGGCGGGGAGCTGTTTTTT. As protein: CASSIGPGGQGAGGELFF.

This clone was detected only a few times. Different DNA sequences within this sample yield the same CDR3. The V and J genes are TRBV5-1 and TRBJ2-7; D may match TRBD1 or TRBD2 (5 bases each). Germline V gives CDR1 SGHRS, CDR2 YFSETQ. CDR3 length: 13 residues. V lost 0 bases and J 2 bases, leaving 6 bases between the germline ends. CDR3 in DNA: TGCGCCAGCAGCTTGGAGGGACCCTACGAGCAGTACTTC. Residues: CASSLEGPYEQYF.

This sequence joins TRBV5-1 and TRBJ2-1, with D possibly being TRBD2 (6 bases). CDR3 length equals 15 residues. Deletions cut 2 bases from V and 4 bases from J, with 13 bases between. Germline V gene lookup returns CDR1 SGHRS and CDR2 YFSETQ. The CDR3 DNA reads TGCGCCAGCAGCTTAATTATAGGAGGGTACAATGAGCAGTTCTTC. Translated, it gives CASSLIIGGYNEQFF.

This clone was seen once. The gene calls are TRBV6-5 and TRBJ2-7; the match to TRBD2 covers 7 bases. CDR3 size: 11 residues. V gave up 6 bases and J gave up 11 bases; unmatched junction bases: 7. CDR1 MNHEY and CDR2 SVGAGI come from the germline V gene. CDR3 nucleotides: TGTGCCAGCAGCCGCGGGGGAGCGGAGTACTTC. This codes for CASSRGGAEYF.

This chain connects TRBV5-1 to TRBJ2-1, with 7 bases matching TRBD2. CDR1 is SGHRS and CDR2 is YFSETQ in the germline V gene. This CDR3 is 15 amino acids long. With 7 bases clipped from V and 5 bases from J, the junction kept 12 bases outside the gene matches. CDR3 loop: CASFWASGADNEQFF. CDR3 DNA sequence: TGCGCCAGCTTTTGGGCTAGCGGAGCCGACAATGAGCAGTTCTTC.

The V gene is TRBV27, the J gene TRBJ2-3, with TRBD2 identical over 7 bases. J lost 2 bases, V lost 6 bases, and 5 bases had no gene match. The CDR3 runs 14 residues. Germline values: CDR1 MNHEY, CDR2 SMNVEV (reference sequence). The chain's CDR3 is CASSWGGNTDTQYF. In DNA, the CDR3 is TGTGCCAGCAGCTGGGGGGGGAACACAGATACGCAGTATTTT.

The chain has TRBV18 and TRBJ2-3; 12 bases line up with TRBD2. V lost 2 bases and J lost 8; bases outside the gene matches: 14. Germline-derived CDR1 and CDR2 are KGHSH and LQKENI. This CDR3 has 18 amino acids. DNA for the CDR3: TGTGCCAGCTCACCAGCCCACCAAACGGGACTAGCGGGCCCTACGCAGTATTTT. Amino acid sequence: CASSPAHQTGLAGPTQYF.